The rows below give T cell receptor beta chains drawn from one sample of a study of blood T cell repertoires in COVID-19. Clones were sequenced by immunoSEQ multiplex PCR, and TCRdb holds only the in-frame ones, with some missing. The sample has around 76,000 clones, about three quarters seen once. Material: peripheral blood. The receptor source for this set is a woman aged 80 or older with active or convalescent COVID-19. The CDR3 runs from the conserved cysteine through the conserved F or W. Each record gives: D gene, J gene, V gene, clone size, CDR3 protein, CDR3 DNA. The D gene is left open where the match is weak. Only part of the rows carry a size: once, few, many, or a class if the clone is expanded.

D: TRBD2
J: TRBJ2-2
V: TRBV6-2/TRBV6-3
size: -
CDR3: CASSTPGLAGNTGELFF
DNA: TGTGCCAGCAGTACTCCGGGACTAGCGGGGAACACCGGGGAGCTGTTTTTT

D: -
J: TRBJ1-2
V: TRBV6-6
size: many
CDR3: CASSNKGYTF
DNA: TGTGCCAGCAGCAACAAGGGGTACACCTTC

D: -
J: TRBJ1-4
V: TRBV9
size: -
CDR3: CASSPNPTGDEKLFF
DNA: TGTGCCAGCAGCCCTAACCCGACAGGAGATGAAAAACTGTTTTTT

D: -
J: TRBJ1-3
V: TRBV6-2/TRBV6-3
size: -
CDR3: CASSYVGHPGNTIYF
DNA: TGTGCCAGCAGTTACGTAGGACATCCTGGAAACACCATATATTTT

D: TRBD1
J: TRBJ1-2
V: TRBV18
size: -
CDR3: CASKDTGGASYGYTF
DNA: TGTGCCAGCAAAGATACAGGGGGCGCCAGCTATGGCTACACCTTC

D: -
J: TRBJ2-4
V: TRBV4-1
size: -
CDR3: CASSQGRLAKNIQYF
DNA: TGCGCCAGCAGCCAAGGAAGACTAGCCAAAAACATTCAGTACTTC

D: TRBD1
J: TRBJ1-3
V: TRBV14
size: -
CDR3: CASSQDLKGAGNTIYF
DNA: TGTGCCAGCAGCCAAGATCTTAAGGGGGCCGGAAACACCATATATTTT

D: TRBD1
J: TRBJ1-3
V: TRBV19
size: -
CDR3: CASTVAGGSGNTIYF
DNA: TGTGCCAGTACGGTGGCAGGGGGCTCTGGAAACACCATATATTTT

D: TRBD1
J: TRBJ1-2
V: TRBV6-6
size: -
CDR3: CASSPQGQGYTF
DNA: TGTGCCAGCAGCCCACAGGGGCAAGGCTACACCTTC

D: TRBD1
J: TRBJ1-2
V: TRBV5-1
size: -
CDR3: CASRPGGGQGGYTF
DNA: TGCGCCAGCAGGCCCGGAGGGGGCCAAGGAGGCTACACCTTC

D: -
J: TRBJ1-4
V: TRBV13
size: -
CDR3: CASSPQVGEKLFF
DNA: TGTGCCAGCAGCCCTCAGGTTGGTGAAAAACTGTTTTTT

D: -
J: TRBJ1-1
V: TRBV28
size: -
CDR3: CASRLQGSNTEAFF
DNA: TGTGCCAGCAGACTACAGGGCTCGAACACTGAAGCTTTCTTT

D: -
J: TRBJ1-2
V: TRBV10-3
size: -
CDR3: CAMTEGADYGYTF
DNA: TGTGCCATGACGGAAGGGGCAGACTATGGCTACACCTTC

D: -
J: TRBJ1-5
V: TRBV2
size: -
CDR3: CASSEGRSNQPQHF
DNA: TGTGCCAGCAGTGAAGGCAGGAGCAATCAGCCCCAGCATTTT

D: -
J: TRBJ2-2
V: TRBV24-1
size: -
CDR3: CATSEPRGTNTGELFF
DNA: TGTGCCACCAGTGAACCTAGGGGGACGAACACCGGGGAGCTGTTTTTT

D: TRBD1
J: TRBJ2-2
V: TRBV5-4
size: -
CDR3: CATSPRQGVAGELFF
DNA: TGTGCCACTTCTCCCAGACAGGGGGTGGCAGGGGAGCTGTTTTTT

D: -
J: TRBJ2-1
V: TRBV25-1
size: -
CDR3: CASSGLSGLQFF
DNA: TGTGCCAGCAGTGGTCTTTCCGGACTCCAGTTCTTC

D: -
J: TRBJ1-2
V: TRBV6-2/TRBV6-3
size: -
CDR3: CASSATGYYGYTF
DNA: TGTGCCAGCAGTGCTACAGGGTACTATGGCTACACCTTC

D: -
J: TRBJ2-1
V: TRBV7-3
size: -
CDR3: CASSPQVSTYNEQFF
DNA: TGTGCCAGCAGCCCCCAGGTGAGCACCTACAATGAGCAGTTCTTC

D: TRBD1
J: TRBJ2-7
V: TRBV19
size: -
CDR3: CASSPETGPSYEQYF
DNA: TGTGCCAGTAGTCCTGAGACAGGGCCCTCCTACGAGCAGTACTTC

D: -
J: TRBJ2-7
V: TRBV19
size: -
CDR3: CASSIRGAEQYF
DNA: TGTGCCAGTAGTATCCGGGGGGCTGAGCAGTACTTC

D: -
J: TRBJ2-7
V: TRBV7-3
size: once
CDR3: CASSLGSVYEQYF
DNA: TGTGCCAGCAGCTTGGGTAGCGTCTACGAGCAGTACTTC

D: -
J: TRBJ2-7
V: TRBV7-2
size: -
CDR3: CASSLARDGQYF
DNA: TGTGCCAGCAGCTTAGCGCGGGACGGGCAGTACTTC

D: TRBD1
J: TRBJ1-2
V: TRBV30
size: once
CDR3: CAWALDRNYGYTF
DNA: TGTGCCTGGGCTTTGGACAGGAACTATGGCTACACCTTC

D: TRBD2
J: TRBJ2-7
V: TRBV6-2/TRBV6-3
size: many
CDR3: CASTPVGREVKNEQYF
DNA: TGTGCCAGCACCCCAGTCGGGAGGGAGGTTAAGAACGAGCAGTACTTC

D: TRBD1
J: TRBJ2-7
V: TRBV6-5
size: few
CDR3: CASSYDRDYEQYF
DNA: TGTGCCAGCAGTTACGACAGGGACTACGAGCAGTACTTC

D: TRBD1
J: TRBJ2-5
V: TRBV10-2
size: -
CDR3: CASSDDRGGWETQYF
DNA: TGCGCCAGCAGTGACGACAGGGGCGGTTGGGAGACCCAGTACTTC

D: -
J: TRBJ2-5
V: TRBV6-1
size: -
CDR3: CASSEGTAEETQYF
DNA: TGTGCCAGCAGTGAAGGGACAGCCGAAGAGACCCAGTACTTC

D: TRBD2
J: TRBJ2-7
V: TRBV3-1/TRBV3-2
size: -
CDR3: CASKRTSGSYEQYF
DNA: TGTGCCAGCAAAAGGACTAGCGGGTCCTACGAGCAGTACTTC

D: -
J: TRBJ1-4
V: TRBV27
size: -
CDR3: CASSLKEDEKLFF
DNA: TGTGCCAGCAGTTTAAAGGAGGATGAAAAACTGTTTTTT

D: -
J: TRBJ1-1
V: TRBV2
size: -
CDR3: CASSPRRGAEAFF
DNA: TGTGCCAGCAGTCCTAGACGGGGGGCAGAAGCTTTCTTT

D: -
J: TRBJ1-1
V: TRBV30
size: -
CDR3: CAWMAHSLNTEAFF
DNA: TGTGCCTGGATGGCGCACAGTTTGAACACTGAAGCTTTCTTT

D: TRBD1
J: TRBJ1-5
V: TRBV19
size: few
CDR3: CASTQGQGAHQPQHF
DNA: TGTGCCAGTACCCAGGGACAGGGGGCCCATCAGCCCCAGCATTTT